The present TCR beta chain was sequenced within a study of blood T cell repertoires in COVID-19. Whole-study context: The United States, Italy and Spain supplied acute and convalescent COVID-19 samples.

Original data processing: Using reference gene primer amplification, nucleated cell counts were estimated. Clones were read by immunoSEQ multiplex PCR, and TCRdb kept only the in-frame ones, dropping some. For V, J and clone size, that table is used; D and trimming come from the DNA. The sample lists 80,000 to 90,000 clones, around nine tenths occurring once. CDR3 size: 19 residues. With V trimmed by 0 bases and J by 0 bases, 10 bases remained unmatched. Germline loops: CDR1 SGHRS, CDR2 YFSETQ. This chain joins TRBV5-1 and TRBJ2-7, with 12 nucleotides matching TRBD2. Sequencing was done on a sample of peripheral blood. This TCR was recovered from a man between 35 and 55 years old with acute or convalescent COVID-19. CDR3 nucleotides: TGCGCCAGCAGCTTGGAGGGACTAGCGGGTACTGGGAGCTCCTACGAGCAGTACTTC. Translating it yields CASSLEGLAGTGSSYEQYF.